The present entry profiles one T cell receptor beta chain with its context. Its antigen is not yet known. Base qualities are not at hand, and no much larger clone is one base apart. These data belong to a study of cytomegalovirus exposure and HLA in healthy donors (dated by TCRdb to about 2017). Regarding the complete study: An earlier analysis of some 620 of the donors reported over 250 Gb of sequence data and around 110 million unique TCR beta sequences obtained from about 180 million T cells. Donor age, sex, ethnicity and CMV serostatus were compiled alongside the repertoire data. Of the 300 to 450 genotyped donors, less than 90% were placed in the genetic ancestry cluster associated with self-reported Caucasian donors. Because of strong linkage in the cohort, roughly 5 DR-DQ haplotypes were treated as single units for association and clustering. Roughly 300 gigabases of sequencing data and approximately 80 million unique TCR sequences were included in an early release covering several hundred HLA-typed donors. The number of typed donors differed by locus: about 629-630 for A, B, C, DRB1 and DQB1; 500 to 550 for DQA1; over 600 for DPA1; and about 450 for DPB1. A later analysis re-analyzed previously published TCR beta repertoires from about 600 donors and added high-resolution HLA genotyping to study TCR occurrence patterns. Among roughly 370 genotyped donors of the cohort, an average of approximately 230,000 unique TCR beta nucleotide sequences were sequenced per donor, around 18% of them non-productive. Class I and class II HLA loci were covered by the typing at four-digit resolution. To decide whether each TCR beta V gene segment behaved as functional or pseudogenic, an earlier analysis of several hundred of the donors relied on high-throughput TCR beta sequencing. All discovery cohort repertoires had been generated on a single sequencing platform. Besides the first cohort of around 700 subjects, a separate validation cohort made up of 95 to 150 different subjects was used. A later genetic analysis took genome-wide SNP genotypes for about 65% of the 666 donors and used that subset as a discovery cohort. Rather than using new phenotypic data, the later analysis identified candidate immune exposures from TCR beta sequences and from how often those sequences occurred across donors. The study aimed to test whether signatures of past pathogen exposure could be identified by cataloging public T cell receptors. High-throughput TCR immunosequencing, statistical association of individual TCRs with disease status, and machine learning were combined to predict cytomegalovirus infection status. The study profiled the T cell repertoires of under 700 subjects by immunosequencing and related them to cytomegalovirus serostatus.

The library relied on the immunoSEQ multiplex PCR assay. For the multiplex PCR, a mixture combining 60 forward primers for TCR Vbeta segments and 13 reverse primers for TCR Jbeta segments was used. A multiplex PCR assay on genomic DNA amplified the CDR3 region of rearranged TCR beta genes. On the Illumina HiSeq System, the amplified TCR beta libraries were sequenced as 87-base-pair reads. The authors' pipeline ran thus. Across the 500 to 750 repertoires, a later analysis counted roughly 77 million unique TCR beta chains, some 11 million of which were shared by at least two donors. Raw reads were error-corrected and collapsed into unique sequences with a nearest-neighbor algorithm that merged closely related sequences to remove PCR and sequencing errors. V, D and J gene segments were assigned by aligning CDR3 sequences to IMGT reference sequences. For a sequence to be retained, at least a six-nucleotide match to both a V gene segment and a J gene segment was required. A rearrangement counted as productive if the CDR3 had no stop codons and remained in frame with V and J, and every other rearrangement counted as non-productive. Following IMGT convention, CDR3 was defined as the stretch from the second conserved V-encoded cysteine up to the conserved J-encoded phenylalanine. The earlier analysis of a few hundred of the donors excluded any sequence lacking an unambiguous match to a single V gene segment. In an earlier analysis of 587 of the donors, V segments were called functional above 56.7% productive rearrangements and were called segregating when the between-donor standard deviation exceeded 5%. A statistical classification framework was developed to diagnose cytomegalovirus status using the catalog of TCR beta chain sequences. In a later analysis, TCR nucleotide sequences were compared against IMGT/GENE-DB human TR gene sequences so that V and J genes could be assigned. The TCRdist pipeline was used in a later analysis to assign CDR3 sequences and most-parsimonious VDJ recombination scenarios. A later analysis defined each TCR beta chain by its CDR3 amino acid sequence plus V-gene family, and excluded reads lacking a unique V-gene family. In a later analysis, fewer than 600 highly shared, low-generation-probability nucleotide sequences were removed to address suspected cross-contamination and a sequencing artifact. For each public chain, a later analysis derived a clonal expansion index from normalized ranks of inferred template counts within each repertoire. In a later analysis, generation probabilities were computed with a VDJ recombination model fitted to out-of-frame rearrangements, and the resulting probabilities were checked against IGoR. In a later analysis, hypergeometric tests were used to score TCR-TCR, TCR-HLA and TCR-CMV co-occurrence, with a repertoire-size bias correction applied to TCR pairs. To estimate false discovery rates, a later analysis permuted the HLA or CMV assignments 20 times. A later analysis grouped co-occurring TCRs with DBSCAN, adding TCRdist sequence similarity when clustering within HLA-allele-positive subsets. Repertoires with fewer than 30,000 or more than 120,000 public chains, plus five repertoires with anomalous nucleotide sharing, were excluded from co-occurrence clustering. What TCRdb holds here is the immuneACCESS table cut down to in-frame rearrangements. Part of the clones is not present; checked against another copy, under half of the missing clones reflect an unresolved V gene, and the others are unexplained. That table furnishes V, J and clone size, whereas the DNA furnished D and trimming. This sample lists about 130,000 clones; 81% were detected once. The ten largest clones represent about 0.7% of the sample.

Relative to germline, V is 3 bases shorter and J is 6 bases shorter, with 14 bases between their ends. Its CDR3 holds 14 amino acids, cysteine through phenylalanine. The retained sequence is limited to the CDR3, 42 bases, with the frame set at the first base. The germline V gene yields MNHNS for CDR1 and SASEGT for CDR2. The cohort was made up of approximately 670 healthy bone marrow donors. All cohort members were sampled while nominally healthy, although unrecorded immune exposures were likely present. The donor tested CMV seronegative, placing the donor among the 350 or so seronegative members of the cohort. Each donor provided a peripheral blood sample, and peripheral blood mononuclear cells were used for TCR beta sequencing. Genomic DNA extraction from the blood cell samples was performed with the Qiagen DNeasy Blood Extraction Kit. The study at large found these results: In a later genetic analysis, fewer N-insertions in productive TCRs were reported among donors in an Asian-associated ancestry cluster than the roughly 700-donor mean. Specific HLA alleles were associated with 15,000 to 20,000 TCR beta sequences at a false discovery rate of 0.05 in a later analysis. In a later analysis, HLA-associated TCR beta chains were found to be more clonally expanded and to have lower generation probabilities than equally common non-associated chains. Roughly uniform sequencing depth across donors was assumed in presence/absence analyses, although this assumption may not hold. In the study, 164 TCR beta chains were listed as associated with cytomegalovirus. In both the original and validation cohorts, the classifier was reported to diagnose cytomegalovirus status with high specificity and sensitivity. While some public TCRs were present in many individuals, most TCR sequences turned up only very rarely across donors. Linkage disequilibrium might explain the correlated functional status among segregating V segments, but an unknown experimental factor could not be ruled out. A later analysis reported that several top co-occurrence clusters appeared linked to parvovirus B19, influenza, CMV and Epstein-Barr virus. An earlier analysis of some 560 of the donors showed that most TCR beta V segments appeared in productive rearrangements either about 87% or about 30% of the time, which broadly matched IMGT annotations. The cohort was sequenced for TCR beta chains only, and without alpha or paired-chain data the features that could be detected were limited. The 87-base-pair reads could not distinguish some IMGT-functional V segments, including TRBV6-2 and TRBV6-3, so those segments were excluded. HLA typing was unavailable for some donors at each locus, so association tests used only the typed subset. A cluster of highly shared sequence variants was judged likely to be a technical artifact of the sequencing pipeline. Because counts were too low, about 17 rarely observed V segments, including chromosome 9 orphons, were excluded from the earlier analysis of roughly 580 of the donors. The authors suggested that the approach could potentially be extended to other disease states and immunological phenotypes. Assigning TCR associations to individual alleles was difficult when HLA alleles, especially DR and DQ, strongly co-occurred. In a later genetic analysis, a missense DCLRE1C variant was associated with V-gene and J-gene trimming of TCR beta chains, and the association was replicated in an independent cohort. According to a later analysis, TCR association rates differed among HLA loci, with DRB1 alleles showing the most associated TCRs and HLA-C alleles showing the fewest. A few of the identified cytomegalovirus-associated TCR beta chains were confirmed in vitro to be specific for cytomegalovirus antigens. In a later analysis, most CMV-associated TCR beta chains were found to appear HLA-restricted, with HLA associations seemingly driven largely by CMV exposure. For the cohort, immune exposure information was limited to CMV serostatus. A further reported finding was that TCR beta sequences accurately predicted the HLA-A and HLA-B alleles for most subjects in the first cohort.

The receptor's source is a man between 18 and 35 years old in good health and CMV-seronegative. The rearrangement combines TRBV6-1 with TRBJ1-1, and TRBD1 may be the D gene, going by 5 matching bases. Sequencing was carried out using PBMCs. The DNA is TGTGCCAGCAGTGACCAGACAGAAGGCCCTGAAGCTTTCTTT. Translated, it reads CASSDQTEGPEAFF.